The entry below gives a single T cell receptor beta chain sequence along with its context. The antigen is unknown. Sequencing was performed with immunoSEQ multiplex PCR; in TCRdb, only in-frame clones are kept and a portion is missing. The table has 85,000 to 120,000 clones, roughly 95% seen once. This sample is drawn from a study of cytomegalovirus exposure and HLA in healthy donors. The study, taken as a whole, reports: In vitro work confirmed that three CMV-associated chains recognize CMV antigens. It was 150 to 200 TCR beta chains that were listed as cytomegalovirus-associated.

This CDR3 region has 14 residues. The V gene's germline CDR1 is MGHRA and CDR2 YSYEKL. V lost 1 base and J lost 2, with 9 bases in between. This chain joins TRBV4-1 and TRBJ2-7; a possible D gene is TRBD2 (5 bases). The source of this sequence is a woman younger than 30 in good health and CMV-seronegative. Sequenced input: PBMCs. The CDR3 bases are TGCGCCAGCAGCCAAGTCGACGGGACCTACGAGCAGTACTTC. Translation gives CASSQVDGTYEQYF.